This T cell receptor beta chain was recovered during a study of blood T cell repertoires in COVID-19. Across the study: From T cells, B-cell-depleted T cells, or PBMCs came the material, which was cDNA or gDNA.

The germline CDR1 and CDR2 sequences are MRHNA and SNTAGT. Trimming shortened V by 10 bases and J by 1 base, and 17 bases separated the two germline ends. The CDR3 is 14 amino acids. Original processing methods: By means of reference gene primer amplification, nucleated cell counts were estimated. TCRdb's copy holds only in-frame clones and misses some; the assay was immunoSEQ multiplex PCR. V and J calls plus clone size are reproduced from that table; the DNA served to infer D and trimming. The data hold nearly 300,000 clones, with around 88% observed a single time. Sequences were obtained from peripheral blood. V usage is TRBV6-4 and J usage is TRBJ2-7; a possible D gene is TRBD1 (5 bases). The TCR sequence derives from a woman between 25 and 40 years old who had recovered from COVID-19. The CDR3 reads CATQGGRVSYEQYF. DNA for the CDR3: TGTGCCACCCAAGGCGGCAGGGTGTCCTACGAGCAGTACTTC.